The rows below give T cell receptor beta chains drawn from one sample of a study of human T cells and chemical hapten exposure. TCRdb reprocessed the RACE reads with MiXCR, giving one entry per CDR3 protein. Of more than 250,000 distinct CDR3 sequences listed, 7.5% to 9% are singletons. Specimen: whole blood, collected in connection with sensitization to the hapten diphenylcyclopropenone (DPC). These receptor sequences come from a woman between 40 and 50 years old with alopecia areata. Some clones in this sample may be carry-over from other donors' samples. Both conserved end residues are part of each CDR3. A D gene is named only where the DNA matches it firmly.

V	J	D	CDR3
TRBV12-3/TRBV12-4	TRBJ2-7	TRBD2	CASTTSNSYEQYF
TRBV4-2	TRBJ2-5	NA	CASSQNPGGEETQYF
TRBV20-1	TRBJ2-1	NA	CSAPRSGLGVGEQFF
TRBV11-2	TRBJ2-6	NA	CASSLDLAAGANVLTF
TRBV7-8	TRBJ1-3	NA	CASSEVAVGNTIYF
TRBV4-2	TRBJ1-5	NA	CASSQEGVSDQPQHF
TRBV11-2	TRBJ1-5	NA	CASSLERVQPQHF
TRBV29-1	TRBJ1-1	NA	CSVGHRNTEAFF
TRBV5-1	TRBJ1-5	TRBD1	CASSEGGQGSQPQHF
TRBV4-2	TRBJ1-2	NA	CASSQDFVNYGYTF
TRBV20-1	TRBJ1-1	NA	CSARKRVWNTEAFF
TRBV12-3/TRBV12-4	TRBJ2-3	TRBD1	CASSSNRGPGYF
TRBV6-6	TRBJ2-3	NA	CASLAREVTDTQYF
TRBV7-9	TRBJ2-3	TRBD2	CASTTAGAPDTQYF
TRBV4-2	TRBJ2-3	NA	CASSQDLLDAEDTQYF
TRBV29-1	TRBJ2-7	NA	CSVEVALGSYEQYF
TRBV5-1	TRBJ2-6	NA	CASSLRQVTGANVLTF
TRBV5-1	TRBJ1-2	NA	CASSLRDSDLPNYGYTF
TRBV24-1	TRBJ2-1	NA	CATSGVSVASHNEQFF
TRBV6-1	TRBJ2-4	NA	CASSPGAALAKNIQYF
TRBV7-2	TRBJ2-7	NA	CASSPQVTGQYF
TRBV7-9	TRBJ1-1	NA	CASSLAWAGTEAFF
TRBV6-4	TRBJ2-2	TRBD2	CASSHSGDTGELFF
TRBV12-3/TRBV12-4	TRBJ2-7	NA	CASSLGSRVAYEQYF
TRBV12-3/TRBV12-4	TRBJ1-1	NA	CASRSTGINTEAFF
TRBV14	TRBJ2-3	NA	CASSRGLAWDTQYF
TRBV27	TRBJ2-7	TRBD2	CASSPATSGNYEQYF
TRBV12-3/TRBV12-4	TRBJ2-2	NA	CASFRQYTGELFF
TRBV6-2/TRBV6-3	TRBJ2-5	TRBD1	CASSYSTHRTGEFETQYF
TRBV20-1	TRBJ2-7	TRBD2	CSAPGLAVSSYEQYF
TRBV5-1	TRBJ2-5	TRBD1	CASSDGQGKETQYF
TRBV28	TRBJ1-1	NA	CASYGTPNTEAFF
TRBV7-2	TRBJ1-2	TRBD1	CASSLGSGQISYTF
TRBV29-1	TRBJ2-1	NA	CSARDLLYNEQFF
TRBV6-5	TRBJ2-5	NA	CASRRGRGKSGETQYF
TRBV5-1	TRBJ2-5	NA	CASSPPPGDQYF
TRBV4-3	TRBJ2-5	NA	CASSEIGRQETQYF
TRBV21-1	TRBJ2-7	NA	CAETGPAYEQYF
TRBV6-2/TRBV6-3	TRBJ2-7	NA	CASSVLGLDLWEVGPTYEQYF
TRBV27	TRBJ2-3	TRBD2	CASGWQILAGQDTQYF
TRBV7-9	TRBJ2-2	TRBD1	CASSLFGTGGSGELFF
TRBV4-1	TRBJ1-2	TRBD1	CASSPGIGQGISGYTF
TRBV6-6	TRBJ1-1	TRBD1	CASSTGQGRNTEAFF
TRBV28	TRBJ1-6	NA	CASTRVYNSPLHF
TRBV4-2	TRBJ2-7	NA	CASSQGFSRQGRLTEQYF
TRBV7-2	TRBJ2-1	NA	CASSLVFSGASAYNEQFF
TRBV6-6	TRBJ2-2	TRBD1	CASRPPPGQGTNTGELFF
TRBV12-3/TRBV12-4	TRBJ2-7	TRBD2	CASSVGREGLEQYF
TRBV13	TRBJ1-1	NA	CASSPSRPEAFF
TRBV7-9	TRBJ1-2	NA	CASSSDISLLGGYGYTF
TRBV5-1	TRBJ2-3	NA	CASSLDGTLTDTQYF
TRBV20-1	TRBJ2-1	TRBD2	CSGSSSKPGLRSYNEQFF